Given below is one TCR beta chain in context. The junction does not match germline at one end; this may be a read error. Individual cDNA molecules were tagged with unique molecular identifiers, the study reported. TCRdb passed the 5' RACE reads through MiXCR, listing each CDR3 protein once. In the table there are tens of thousands of distinct CDR3 sequences, over 9.5% of which are singletons. This CDR3 is 15 amino acids long. CDR1 is LGHNA, CDR2 YNFKEQ, per germline. The data stem from a study of early T cells in non-severe SARS-CoV-2 infection. The TCR was taken from an adult who was a healthcare worker with PCR-confirmed SARS-CoV-2 infection or an uninfected control (not recorded which). The sample consisted of whole blood, taken at baseline. This chain links TRBV4-2 with TRBJ2-7; 9 nucleotides align to TRBD2. The DNA for the CDR3 is TGTGCCAGAAGCCAAGAGACTAGCGGATTGTCCGAGCAGTACTTC. Amino acid sequence: CARSQETSGLSEQYF.